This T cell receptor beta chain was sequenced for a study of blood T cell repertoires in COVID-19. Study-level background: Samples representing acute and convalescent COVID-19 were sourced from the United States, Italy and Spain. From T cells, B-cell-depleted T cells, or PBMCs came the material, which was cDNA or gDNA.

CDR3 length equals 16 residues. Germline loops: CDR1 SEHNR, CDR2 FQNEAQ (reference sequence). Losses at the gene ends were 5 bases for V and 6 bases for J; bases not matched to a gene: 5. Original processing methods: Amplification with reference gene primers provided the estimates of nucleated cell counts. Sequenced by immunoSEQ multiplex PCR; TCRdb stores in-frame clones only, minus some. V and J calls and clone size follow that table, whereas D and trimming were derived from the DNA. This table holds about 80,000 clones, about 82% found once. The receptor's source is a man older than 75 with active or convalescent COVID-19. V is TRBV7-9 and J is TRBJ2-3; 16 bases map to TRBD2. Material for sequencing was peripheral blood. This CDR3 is CASSRGLAGGSDTQYF. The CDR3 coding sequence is TGTGCCAGCAGCCGGGGACTAGCGGGAGGGAGCGATACGCAGTATTTT.